This entry features one T cell receptor beta chain sequence. The antigen remains undetermined. Deletions cut 2 bases from V and 0 bases from J, with 10 bases between. The CDR3 length is 15 residues. Germline values: CDR1 MNHEY, CDR2 SVGAGI. The data stem from a study of T cell responses to AZD1222 COVID-19 vaccine. General observations from the study: Donors skewed white British and female; clonal diversity was possibly underestimated. Scientists sampled the repertoires only once the peak T cell response had passed. Nearly half of spike-specific TCRs reportedly go after variant regions that carry no mutations.

TCRdb's table, derived via immunoSEQ multiplex PCR, lists solely in-frame clones and lacks some. The sample gives 15,000 to 20,000 clones, roughly 90% of which show up once; 8.7% is in the top ten. The source was peripheral blood, collected 28 days after the second AZD1222 dose. The receptor was isolated from an adult who received the AZD1222 COVID-19 vaccine. The chain uses TRBV6-5 and TRBJ1-2; D gene uncertain. CDR3 protein: CASSYDGSSNYGYTF. The DNA of the CDR3 is TGTGCCAGCAGTTACGACGGGTCTTCTAACTATGGCTACACCTTC.